These 30 T cell receptor beta chains were sequenced from one sample in a study of identifying expanded T cells in peripheral blood (dated by TCRdb to 2018 to 2020). Libraries were built with the immunoSEQ multiplex PCR assay. TCRdb obtained this table from immuneACCESS and retained in-frame rearrangements with V and J assigned. These tables miss some clones; where compared with another copy, unresolved V genes account for less than half of the shortfall, and the remainder is unexplained. The sample table records 55,000 to 60,000 clones; approximately 90% of these occur just once. The top ten clonotypes cover around 3.5% of the sample. The sample taken for sequencing was blood. These receptors all stem from a person aged 18 to 75 in good health.

This clone was observed a few times. V and J are TRBV7-9 and TRBJ2-1, with D perhaps TRBD1 (6 bases). The CDR3 extends over 18 amino acids. Germline V gene data show CDR1 as SEHNR and CDR2 as FQNEAQ (reference sequence). Trimming took 3 bases from V and 8 from J, leaving 26 bases between them. The CDR3 sequence is CASSFPGVGPNVNDEQFF. For the CDR3, the DNA is TGTGCCAGCAGCTTCCCAGGGGTAGGCCCAAATGTCAACGATGAGCAGTTCTTC.

This clone was seen once. CDR3 nucleotides: TGTGCCAGCAGTTTAGCCCGGCGGACTGAAGCTTTCTTT. It codes for CASSLARRTEAFF. The gene calls are TRBV28 and TRBJ1-1; no firm D call. CDR3 length equals 13 residues. CDR1 is MDHEN, CDR2 SYDVKM, per germline. The germline V and J ends were trimmed by 2 bases and 5 bases, with 9 bases remaining between them.

CDR3: CASSLQGWDEQFF. The CDR3 bases are TGTGCCAGCTCACTACAGGGTTGGGATGAGCAGTTCTTC. The chain recombines TRBV18 with TRBJ2-1; maybe TRBD1 (6 bases). Germline V CDR1 and CDR2: KGHSH, LQKENI. V lost 4 bases and J lost 8, with 12 bases in between. CDR3 size: 13 residues.

DNA for the CDR3: TGCGCCAGCAGCCCGTTACAGGGGGCGGGAACTGAAGCTTTCTTT. Protein: CASSPLQGAGTEAFF. This sequence joins TRBV5-1 and TRBJ1-1; 9 bases are shared with TRBD1. Trimming took 4 bases from V and 5 from J; bases not matched to a gene: 9. The CDR3 length is 15 residues. Germline CDR1 is SGHRS and CDR2 is YFSETQ.

The V call is TRBV5-5, the J call TRBJ2-6; 10 bases map to TRBD1. Unmatched junction bases numbered 4, after V lost 2 bases and J lost 2 bases. Germline loops: CDR1 SGHKS, CDR2 YYEKEE (reference sequence). CDR3 length equals 17 residues. Written as DNA, the CDR3 is TGTGCCAGCAGCTTAGGAGGGACAGGGGCTGGGGCCAACGTCCTGACTTTC. This sequence encodes CASSLGGTGAGANVLTF.

The chain joins TRBV29-1 to TRBJ2-7; 7 bases agree with TRBD1. Germline CDR1 reads SQVTM; CDR2 reads ANQGSEA. The CDR3 contains 13 residues. Unmatched junction bases numbered 9, after V lost 4 bases and J lost 6 bases. The CDR3 DNA reads as TGCAGCGTTGGCCCGACAGGGTCTGGCGAGCAGTACTTC. Protein product: CSVGPTGSGEQYF.

J is TRBJ2-2 and V is TRBV7-2; D ambiguous. The CDR3 has 15 residues. Trimming removed 1 base from V and 0 bases from J, with 6 bases in between. Looked up from germline, CDR1 is SGHTA and CDR2 is FQGNSA. Here the CDR3 reads CASSLGRSNTGELFF. The CDR3 nucleotides are TGTGCCAGCAGCTTAGGGCGTTCGAACACCGGGGAGCTGTTTTTT.

The gene calls are TRBV6-1 and TRBJ2-1, with TRBD2 identical over 7 bases. V lost 7 bases, J lost 7 bases, and 10 bases stayed unmatched. Germline CDR1 and CDR2: MNHNS and SASEGT. The CDR3 is 14 amino acids. CDR3 amino acids: CASTQIDGGNEQFF. The CDR3 region has the DNA TGTGCCAGCACTCAGATCGACGGGGGGAATGAGCAGTTCTTC.

This clone appeared a few times. The J gene is TRBJ2-1, the V gene TRBV29-1; D might be TRBD1 (6 bases). The germline gives CDR1 SQVTM, CDR2 ANQGSEA. The CDR3 has 13 amino acids. V lost 6 bases and J lost 10, with 19 bases in between. CDR3 coding DNA: TGCAGCGTCCCCGGGAAGGACACAGGGGAGCAGTTCTTC. It translates to CSVPGKDTGEQFF.

Concerning this clone itself: The same CDR3 arises from other DNA sequences in this sample as well. J is TRBJ1-2 and V is TRBV27; a possible D gene is TRBD1 (6 bases). Trimming left V 5 bases short and J 6 bases short, with 13 bases between. Germline CDR1 MNHEY, CDR2 SMNVEV (reference sequence). The CDR3 extends over 13 amino acids. The CDR3 DNA follows: TGTGCCAGCAGTACTTTCAGGGGTGATGGCTACACCTTC. Protein: CASSTFRGDGYTF.

This clone appeared a few times. This chain joins TRBV29-1 and TRBJ1-1, with a possible D match to TRBD1 (6 bases). Germline V gives CDR1 SQVTM, CDR2 ANQGSEA. The V end lost 6 bases, the J end lost 7 bases, and 9 bases lay between the germline ends. The CDR3 sequence is 10 residues long. The CDR3 nucleotides read TGCAGCGTAATACAGGGTGAAGCTTTCTTT. This translates into CSVIQGEAFF.

This sequence joins TRBV4-3 and TRBJ1-1; D unclear. CDR1 LGHNA and CDR2 YSLEER come from the germline V gene. This CDR3 has 14 amino acids. Trimming shortened V by 1 base and J by 0 bases, and 6 bases separated the two germline ends. The CDR3: CASSQGVMNTEAFF. CDR3 nucleotides: TGCGCCAGCAGCCAAGGGGTCATGAACACTGAAGCTTTCTTT.

Remarks on this clone: This CDR3 is also generated by other DNA sequences in the sample. The rearrangement joins TRBV7-2 to TRBJ2-3; no firm D call. CDR3 size: 13 residues. V was clipped by 1 base and J by 1 base, with 3 bases between them. Germline lookup yields CDR1 SGHTA and CDR2 FQGNSA. CDR3 protein: CASSLGGTDTQYF. DNA for the CDR3: TGTGCCAGCAGCTTAGGGGGCACAGATACGCAGTATTTT. The full variable domain, rest sourced from reference TRBV7-2 and TRBJ2-3, is GAGVSQSPSNKVTEKGKDVELRCDPISGHTALYWYRQSLGQGLEFLIYFQGNSAPDKSGLPSDRFSAERTGGSVSTLTIQRTQQEDSAVYLCASSLGGTDTQYFGPGTRLTVL.

This clone was seen once. The chain has TRBV7-2 and TRBJ2-3, with 7 bases fitting TRBD2. The CDR3 length is 15 residues. Germline CDR1 SGHTA, CDR2 FQGNSA. V dropped 1 base and J dropped 6; count of bases not matched to a gene: 7. The CDR3 region has the DNA TGTGCCAGCAGCTTAGTGACTAGCACTTTCGATACGCAGTATTTT. It codes for CASSLVTSTFDTQYF.

The rearrangement links TRBV5-1 to TRBJ2-3, with 7 bases fitting TRBD1. This CDR3 contains 15 residues. Germline V gene data show CDR1 as SGHRS and CDR2 as YFSETQ. After removal of 0 bases from V and 2 bases from J, the junction contained 3 bases not matched to a gene. CDR3 region: CASSLGGTVTDTQYF. CDR3 nucleotides: TGCGCCAGCAGCTTGGGAGGGACAGTCACAGATACGCAGTATTTT.

DNA of the CDR3: TGCGCCAGCAGTCCTGGCCCGAGAGAGACCCAGTACTTC. Its translation: CASSPGPRETQYF. The gene calls are TRBV10-1 and TRBJ2-5; D unclear. V gave up 5 bases and J gave up 4 bases, with 11 bases separating them. This CDR3 is 13 amino acids long. The germline CDR1 and CDR2 sequences are WNHNN and SYGVQD (reference sequence).

V gene TRBV6-5 combines with J gene TRBJ2-5, with 11 bases identical to TRBD1. Per the germline V gene, CDR1 is MNHEY and CDR2 is SVGAGI. The J segment lost 4 bases and the V segment lost 2 bases, leaving 3 bases of the junction unmatched. The CDR3 consists of 15 residues. This chain's CDR3 is CASSYAGTGGETQYF. CDR3 coding DNA: TGTGCCAGCAGTTACGCCGGGACAGGGGGAGAGACCCAGTACTTC.

V usage is TRBV7-2 and J usage is TRBJ2-3; TRBD2 aligns across 7 bases. CDR1 SGHTA and CDR2 FQGNSA come from the germline V gene. Trimming took 1 base from V and 0 from J; bases not matched to a gene: 4. This CDR3 spans 16 amino acids. CDR3 coding DNA: TGTGCCAGCAGCTTAGTCCCTAGCGGTAGCACAGATACGCAGTATTTT. Its translation is CASSLVPSGSTDTQYF.

This rearrangement joins TRBV2 to TRBJ2-2; D perhaps matches TRBD1 (6 bases). Germline lookup yields CDR1 SNHLY and CDR2 FYNNEI. Trimming cost V 8 bases and J 0 bases, with 10 bases left between them. CDR3 length equals 14 residues. The CDR3 DNA is TGTGCCAGCCTGGGACAACCGAACACCGGGGAGCTGTTTTTT. Translation gives CASLGQPNTGELFF.

The chain carries TRBV12-5 and TRBJ1-1, with 9 bases lining up with TRBD1. Trimming at V came to 4 bases and at J to 4 bases, leaving 1 base not matched to a gene. CDR1 LGHNT and CDR2 FRNRAP come from the germline V gene. CDR3 length: 13 amino acids. CDR3 region: CASGSTGGTEAFF. In DNA form, the CDR3 reads TGTGCTAGTGGTTCGACAGGGGGCACTGAAGCTTTCTTT.

The chain carries TRBV5-3 and TRBJ1-5; D possibly corresponds to TRBD1 (5 bases). TRBV5-3 is identified as an open reading frame with a role that is uncertain. V was clipped by 0 bases and J by 0 bases, with 19 bases between them. The CDR3 is 19 residues long. The CDR3 DNA reads as TGTGCCAGAAGCTTGGCGGGCGGATCTTCTAGGGGTAGCAATCAGCCCCAGCATTTT. Translation gives CARSLAGGSSRGSNQPQHF.

This chain links TRBV9 with TRBJ2-1; no reliable D call. This CDR3 is 15 amino acids long. Germline V CDR1 and CDR2: SGDLS, YYNGEE. Trimming left V 0 bases short and J 0 bases short, with 7 bases between. DNA of the CDR3: TGTGCCAGCAGCGTAGTGGTGGACTCCTACAATGAGCAGTTCTTC. Amino acid sequence: CASSVVVDSYNEQFF.

This clone was observed a single time. The rearrangement joins TRBV7-9 to TRBJ1-1; D not certain. In germline, CDR1 is SEHNR, CDR2 FQNEAQ (reference sequence). Trimming removed 0 bases from V and 1 base from J, with 3 bases in between. This CDR3 comprises 13 residues. As DNA, the CDR3 is TGTGCCAGCAGCTTAGCCGAGAACACTGAAGCTTTCTTT. This codes for CASSLAENTEAFF.

J is TRBJ2-7 and V is TRBV7-2, with D unresolved. The CDR3 loop spans 12 amino acids. V was clipped by 4 bases and J by 3 bases, with 7 bases between them. Germline values: CDR1 SGHTA, CDR2 FQGNSA. The CDR3 DNA reads TGTGCCAGCAGCTCCACCAGCTACGAGCAGTACTTC. Translated, it gives CASSSTSYEQYF.

The chain couples TRBV5-1 to TRBJ2-4; possible D gene TRBD2, 6 bases. Germline V gene sequence: CDR1 SGHRS, CDR2 YFSETQ. The V end lost 1 base, the J end lost 8 bases, and 13 bases lay between the germline ends. CDR3 size: 14 residues. CDR3 DNA: TGCGCCAGCAGCTTGTCCCCCTGGGGGGACATTCAGTACTTC. Translating gives CASSLSPWGDIQYF.

This clone was observed a handful of times. This sequence joins TRBV30 and TRBJ1-4; D gene unclear. Trimming pared 0 bases from V and 10 bases from J, leaving 12 bases between. The CDR3 spans 13 residues. Germline CDR1 GTSNPN, CDR2 SVGIG (reference sequence). CDR3 amino acids: CAWSVPAAVKLFF. The CDR3 DNA reads TGTGCCTGGAGTGTACCGGCGGCAGTAAAACTGTTTTTT.

The V and J genes are TRBV5-1 and TRBJ2-3; D unresolved. CDR3 length: 14 amino acids. V shed 0 bases and J shed 1 base, with 6 bases lying between them. Germline V gene lookup returns CDR1 SGHRS and CDR2 YFSETQ. The CDR3, as DNA: TGCGCCAGCAGCTTGGGCGCGGGCACAGATACGCAGTATTTT. Its translation: CASSLGAGTDTQYF.

The chain links TRBV10-3 to TRBJ2-7; 8 positions match TRBD1. The junction had 6 bases not matched to a gene; V was cut back by 10 bases and J by 4 bases. The length of the CDR3 is 12 residues. CDR1 is ENHRY and CDR2 is SYGVKD in the germline V gene. The CDR3 spells CATGTGDYEQYF. For the CDR3, the DNA is TGTGCCACCGGGACAGGAGATTACGAGCAGTACTTC.

The CDR3 region has the DNA TGTGCCAGCAGGGGACAGGGCTCTGGAAACACCATATATTTT. The encoded protein is CASRGQGSGNTIYF. This chain connects TRBV6-5 to TRBJ1-3; 9 bases are shared with TRBD1. The CDR3 spans 14 residues. CDR1 is MNHEY, CDR2 SVGAGI, per germline. V shed 6 bases, J shed 0 bases, and the junction held 0 bases outside the gene matches.

The chain has TRBV28 and TRBJ2-2; D gene ambiguous. The CDR3 is 12 residues long. Germline V gene lookup returns CDR1 MDHEN and CDR2 SYDVKM. Trimming took off 3 bases at V and 4 bases at J, with 3 bases between the two ends. The CDR3 bases are TGTGCCAGCAGTTTGTTCACCGGGGAGCTGTTTTTT. Amino acids: CASSLFTGELFF. The variable domain in full, with the rest retrieved from reference TRBV28 and TRBJ2-2, is DVKVTQSSRYLVKRTGEKVFLECVQDMDHENMFWYRQDPGLGLRLIYFSYDVKMKEKGDIPEGYSVSREKKERFSLILESASTNQTSMYLCASSLFTGELFFGEGSRLTVL.